The 27 T cell receptor beta chains given below trace back to one sample, sequenced in a study of CD8 T cells in ankylosing spondylitis. TCRdb re-called the 5' RACE reads with MiXCR, one entry per CDR3 protein. The sample holds just over 300,000 distinct CDR3 sequences; less than 25% are singletons and the top ten take about 3.5%. Material: blood, either unsorted or a sorted T cell fraction (not recorded which). These receptors were taken from a female donor with ankylosing spondylitis or in good health (not recorded which).

This clonotype turned up a few times. The chain has TRBV7-8 and TRBJ2-1; 11 bases line up with TRBD2. V shed 4 bases and J 0 bases; nucleotides not matched to a gene: 11. Germline CDR1 SGHVS, CDR2 FQNEAQ. This CDR3 has 19 amino acids. CDR3: CASSSGTSGGQSSYNEQFF. In nucleotides, the CDR3 is TGTGCCAGCAGCTCAGGGACTAGCGGAGGTCAAAGCTCCTACAATGAGCAGTTCTTC. Variable domain in full (rest from reference TRBV7-8 and TRBJ2-1): GAGVSQSPRYKVAKRGQDVALRCDPISGHVSLFWYQQALGQGPEFLTYFQNEAQLDKSGLPSDRFFAERPEGSVSTLKIQRTQQEDSAVYLCASSSGTSGGQSSYNEQFFGPGTRLTVL.

The chain carries TRBV7-6 and TRBJ2-2; unclear D gene. V lost 5 bases and J 6 bases, leaving 25 bases between the germline ends. CDR3 length equals 18 residues. Germline V gene data show CDR1 as SGHVS and CDR2 as FNYEAQ. This CDR3 is CASSQRPTYLKESGELFF. CDR3 in DNA: TGTGCCAGCAGCCAGCGACCGACATACTTGAAGGAATCCGGGGAGCTGTTTTTT.

The rearrangement uses TRBV4-1 and TRBJ2-5; no reliable D call. V was clipped by 1 base and J by 5 bases, with 8 bases between them. The CDR3 is 13 residues long. The V gene's germline CDR1 is MGHRA and CDR2 YSYEKL. The CDR3 is CASSQVLTETQYF. CDR3 sequence (DNA): TGCGCCAGCAGCCAAGTTCTAACGGAGACCCAGTACTTC.

The chain links TRBV27 to TRBJ1-6; D unclear. V gave up 1 base and J gave up 10 bases, with 14 bases separating them. Germline CDR1 and CDR2: MNHEY and SMNVEV (reference sequence). The CDR3 totals 15 residues. As DNA, the CDR3 is TGTGCCAGCAGTTTATGGTCCACTCCGGGGTCACCCCTCCACTTT. It encodes CASSLWSTPGSPLHF.

The gene calls are TRBV29-1 and TRBJ2-5; D tentatively fits TRBD1 or TRBD2 (6 bases each). V was shortened by 4 bases and J by 5 bases, with 14 bases between the two germline ends. CDR3 length equals 13 residues. Germline assignment: CDR1 SQVTM and CDR2 ANQGSEA. The CDR3 DNA follows: TGCAGCGTTGGGCCCGGGGGCCGGGAGACCCAGTACTTC. Translating it yields CSVGPGGRETQYF.

The rearrangement uses TRBV7-2 and TRBJ2-5, with D unclear. Trimming removed 6 bases from V and 7 bases from J, with 12 bases in between. Germline V gives CDR1 SGHTA, CDR2 FQGNSA. This CDR3 spans 12 amino acids. The DNA for the CDR3 is TGTGCCAGCAGTCCCCAGCTCGGGACCCAGTACTTC. Its translation: CASSPQLGTQYF.

This clonotype was seen more than once but under ten times. This chain links TRBV7-9 with TRBJ1-3; 9 bases agree with TRBD1. With V trimmed by 6 bases and J by 2 bases, 11 bases remained unmatched. Germline V gives CDR1 SEHNR, CDR2 FQNEAQ (reference sequence). The CDR3 has 17 amino acids. The CDR3 DNA reads as TGTGCCAGCAGACCCGGACAGGGGATTTCAGCTGGAAACACCATATATTTT. Translation gives CASRPGQGISAGNTIYF.

The rearrangement links TRBV6-2 or TRBV6-3 to TRBJ2-7; D tentatively fits TRBD1 or TRBD2 (5 bases each). V shed 4 bases and J shed 2 bases, with 15 bases lying between them. CDR3 length equals 15 residues. Germline V gene sequence: CDR1 MNHEY, CDR2 SVGEGT. DNA of the CDR3: TGTGCCAGCAGTTCCCCGGGACGGCTGGCCTACGAGCAGTACTTC. Amino acid sequence: CASSSPGRLAYEQYF.

This clonotype was counted between two and nine times. The genes are TRBV5-1 and TRBJ2-3; no firm D call. Between the trimmed V and J ends, which lost 0 bases and 4 bases, there was a span of 12 bases. The CDR3 loop spans 15 amino acids. CDR1 and CDR2 from the germline V gene are SGHRS and YFSETQ. Here the CDR3 reads CASSLAGAGPDTQYF. For the CDR3, the DNA is TGCGCCAGCAGCTTGGCTGGCGCTGGGCCAGATACGCAGTATTTT.

The rearrangement uses TRBV6-2 or TRBV6-3 and TRBJ2-1; TRBD2 is a possible D gene (6 bases). This CDR3 has 13 amino acids. Germline CDR1 and CDR2: MNHEY and SVGEGT. Trimming shortened V by 0 bases and J by 16 bases, and 16 bases separated the two germline ends. The CDR3 here is CASSYSLTGAPFF. The DNA for the CDR3 is TGTGCCAGCAGTTACTCGCTGACGGGAGCTCCATTCTTC.

This clonotype was observed a few times. The chain uses TRBV20-1 and TRBJ1-2; D perhaps matches TRBD1 (6 bases). The germline V and J ends were trimmed by 6 bases and 5 bases, with 19 bases remaining between them. CDR1 and CDR2 from the germline V gene are DFQATT and SNEGSKA (reference sequence). The length of the CDR3 is 14 residues. The CDR3 DNA is TGCAGTGCGTTTCCGGGACAACACGTGTATGGCTACACCTTC. Its protein is CSAFPGQHVYGYTF.

In this sample, this clonotype turned up many times. The gene calls are TRBV4-2 and TRBJ1-2; TRBD1 is a possible D gene (5 bases). The germline CDR1 and CDR2 sequences are LGHNA and YNFKEQ. With 4 bases removed from V and 8 bases from J, the gap between germline ends came to 14 bases. This CDR3 is built from 13 residues. The CDR3 nucleotides are TGTGCCAGCAGCCTTGACAGCAATGAAGGCTACACCTTC. Residues: CASSLDSNEGYTF.

The chain is built from TRBV9 and TRBJ2-1; D gene unclear. The V gene's germline CDR1 is SGDLS and CDR2 YYNGEE. The CDR3 loop spans 12 amino acids. Trimming shortened V by 2 bases and J by 5 bases, and 5 bases separated the two germline ends. The CDR3 sequence is CASSVQDNEQFF. The CDR3 bases are TGTGCCAGCAGCGTTCAGGACAATGAGCAGTTCTTC.

V gene TRBV20-1 combines with J gene TRBJ1-5; D is ambiguous. Germline-derived CDR1 and CDR2 are DFQATT and SNEGSKA (reference sequence). This CDR3 contains 13 residues. Trimming pared 3 bases from V and 9 bases from J, leaving 15 bases between. CDR3 bases: TGCAGTGCTAGCCCCCCGGGCTTCGGGCCCCAGCATTTT. It yields the protein CSASPPGFGPQHF.

The chain links TRBV5-6 to TRBJ2-1; D remains ambiguous. This CDR3 is built from 14 residues. The germline V gene has CDR1 SGHDT and CDR2 YYEEEE. V dropped 5 bases and J dropped 4 bases, with 13 bases sitting between them. CDR3: CASSLRLGYNEQFF. CDR3 bases: TGTGCCAGCAGTTTAAGACTGGGATACAATGAGCAGTTCTTC. The whole variable domain, filled in from reference TRBV5-6 and TRBJ2-1, reads DAGVTQSPTHLIKTRGQQVTLRCSPKSGHDTVSWYQQALGQGPQFIFQYYEEEERQRGNFPDRFSGHQFPNYSSELNVNALLLGDSALYLCASSLRLGYNEQFFGPGTRLTVL.

The V gene is TRBV5-6, the J gene TRBJ2-3; D perhaps matches TRBD2 (6 bases). V was shortened by 1 base and J by 3 bases, with 12 bases between the two germline ends. The CDR3 extends over 15 amino acids. CDR1 SGHDT and CDR2 YYEEEE come from the germline V gene. CDR3 nucleotide sequence: TGTGCCAGCAGCTTGATGGGAGGTCCTACAGATACGCAGTATTTT. This encodes CASSLMGGPTDTQYF.

The chain employs TRBV18 and TRBJ2-1; the D is unclear. The germline CDR1 and CDR2 sequences are KGHSH and LQKENI. Between the trimmed V and J ends, which lost 0 bases and 0 bases, there was a span of 9 bases. This CDR3 has 16 amino acids. For the CDR3, the DNA is TGTGCCAGCTCACCACCTTCGACCGGCTCCTACAATGAGCAGTTCTTC. Encoded protein: CASSPPSTGSYNEQFF.

This clonotype showed up many times. V and J are TRBV29-1 and TRBJ1-1; D is unclear. Per germline, CDR1 SQVTM and CDR2 ANQGSEA. CDR3 size: 12 residues. The V end lost 3 bases, the J end lost 7 bases, and 12 bases lay between the germline ends. CDR3 amino acids: CSVELHNDEAFF. For the CDR3, the DNA is TGCAGCGTTGAGCTACATAACGATGAAGCTTTCTTT.

This clonotype was observed a few times. CDR3 nucleotide sequence: TGTGCCAGCAGTACCGGGACAGGTTTGGCGAGCAATCAGCCCCAGCATTTT. It yields the protein CASSTGTGLASNQPQHF. The chain combines TRBV12-3 or TRBV12-4 with TRBJ1-5; TRBD1 matches at 8 bases. V gave up 5 bases and J gave up 1 base; unmatched junction bases: 10. The CDR3 totals 17 residues.

There are many counts of this clonotype. The rearrangement links TRBV24-1 to TRBJ2-2, with a weak D call TRBD1 (6 bases). Trimming removed 2 bases at V and 7 bases at J, with 10 bases between. The CDR3 has 14 amino acids. Germline V gene lookup returns CDR1 KGHDR and CDR2 SFDVKD. CDR3 DNA sequence: TGTGCCACCAGTGATTCAACAGGGCTCGGGGAGCTGTTTTTT. This encodes CATSDSTGLGELFF.

The chain couples TRBV27 to TRBJ1-6; D is uncertain. The V gene's germline CDR1 is MNHEY and CDR2 SMNVEV (reference sequence). The CDR3 loop spans 15 amino acids. V lost 6 bases and J 10 bases, leaving 19 bases between the germline ends. This CDR3 is CASSLTGLLGSPLHF. For the CDR3, the DNA is TGTGCCAGCAGCCTGACCGGTCTCCTCGGCTCACCCCTCCACTTT.

The genes are TRBV20-1 and TRBJ2-7; the D gene is possibly TRBD2 (6 bases). V was shortened by 3 bases and J by 2 bases, with 20 bases between the two germline ends. Per germline, CDR1 DFQATT and CDR2 SNEGSKA (reference sequence). This CDR3 has 16 amino acids. The CDR3 reads CSARGAGPTPTYEQYF. In DNA form, the CDR3 reads TGCAGTGCTAGGGGTGCGGGACCGACCCCTACCTACGAGCAGTACTTC.

This chain uses TRBV6-1 with TRBJ1-6; D gene uncertain. The V gene's germline CDR1 is MNHNS and CDR2 SASEGT. The ends were cut back, 6 bases at V and 8 bases at J, with 17 bases in the middle. The CDR3 extends over 15 amino acids. In DNA form, the CDR3 reads TGTGCCAGCAGAGCCTCAAGAGGGAAGTATTCACCCCTCCACTTT. Translating it yields CASRASRGKYSPLHF.

This clonotype was picked up a small number of times. The gene calls are TRBV5-6 and TRBJ2-7; D perhaps matches TRBD1 (7 bases). V was shortened by 0 bases and J by 7 bases, with 14 bases between the two germline ends. This CDR3 is 14 amino acids long. The germline CDR1 and CDR2 sequences are SGHDT and YYEEEE. CDR3 residues: CASSLVEGAWEQYF. The CDR3 DNA is TGTGCCAGCAGCTTGGTGGAGGGGGCCTGGGAGCAGTACTTC.

The chain couples TRBV10-1 to TRBJ2-3; tentatively, D is TRBD1 (5 bases). V was shortened by 2 bases and J by 0 bases, with 12 bases between the two germline ends. The length of the CDR3 is 16 residues. Germline CDR1 is WNHNN and CDR2 is SYGVQD (reference sequence). The CDR3 spells CASSEGAIPSTDTQYF. CDR3 nucleotides: TGCGCCAGCAGTGAGGGGGCCATTCCTAGCACAGATACGCAGTATTTT.

V usage is TRBV15 and J usage is TRBJ1-5; TRBD1 might be the D (6 bases). This CDR3 is 15 amino acids long. From germline, CDR1 is LNHNV and CDR2 YYDKDF (reference sequence). Trimming removed 0 bases at V and 4 bases at J, with 10 bases between. The CDR3 nucleotides are TGTGCCACCAGCAGAGATGCGGGGGCTAATCAGCCCCAGCATTTT. Amino acid sequence: CATSRDAGANQPQHF.

This clonotype came up a few times. The chain carries TRBV29-1 and TRBJ1-1; 7 bases match TRBD1. From germline, CDR1 is SQVTM and CDR2 ANQGSEA. The CDR3 contains 13 residues. V was clipped by 4 bases and J by 5 bases; unmatched bases: 7. The CDR3 sequence: CSVAQAGGTEAFF. The CDR3 coding sequence is TGCAGCGTTGCCCAGGCAGGGGGTACTGAAGCTTTCTTT.